This TCR beta chain was recovered during a study of CD8+ T cells in alopecia areata. RNA extraction was followed by reverse transcription into cDNA, which acted as the sequencing template. Assay: immunoSEQ multiplex PCR; the TCRdb copy retains only in-frame clones and omits some. Counted here are roughly 150,000 clones, approximately 60% occurring once; the ten biggest clones make up under 5.5%. V lost 3 bases, J lost 7 bases, and 12 bases lay in between. Germline CDR1 is SQVTM and CDR2 is ANQGSEA. CDR3 length equals 12 residues. A note on this clone: Its antigen is unidentified.

Points from the study as a whole: Lesional tissue from the scalp (especially in alopecia totalis/universalis) showed higher clonality than normal scalp. Scalp sample data also include resident alphabeta T cells from normal skin.

V gene TRBV29-1 combines with J gene TRBJ1-1; D remains unclear. The sample consisted of CD4+ T cells sorted from blood. This TCR derives from a human donor in good health. The CDR3: CSVELRGVEAFF. CDR3 nucleotides: TGCAGCGTTGAGCTACGCGGGGTTGAAGCTTTCTTT.